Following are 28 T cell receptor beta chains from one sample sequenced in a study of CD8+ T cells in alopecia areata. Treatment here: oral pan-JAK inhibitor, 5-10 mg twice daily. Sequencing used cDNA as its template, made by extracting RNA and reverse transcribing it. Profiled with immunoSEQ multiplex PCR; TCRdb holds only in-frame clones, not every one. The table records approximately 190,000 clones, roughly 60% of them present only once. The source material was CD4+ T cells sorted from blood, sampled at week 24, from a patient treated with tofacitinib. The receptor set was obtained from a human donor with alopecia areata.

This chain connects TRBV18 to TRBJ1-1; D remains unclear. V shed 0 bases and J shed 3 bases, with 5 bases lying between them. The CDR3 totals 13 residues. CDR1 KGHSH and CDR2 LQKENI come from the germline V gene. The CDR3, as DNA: TGTGCCAGCTCACCACCTTTTTACACTGAAGCTTTCTTT. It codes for CASSPPFYTEAFF.

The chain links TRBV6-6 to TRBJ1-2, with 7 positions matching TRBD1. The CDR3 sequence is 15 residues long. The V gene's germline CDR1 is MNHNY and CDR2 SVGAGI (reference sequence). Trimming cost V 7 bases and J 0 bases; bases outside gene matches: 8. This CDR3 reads CASTPRDRSNYGYTF. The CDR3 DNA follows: TGTGCCAGCACCCCGAGGGACAGATCTAACTATGGCTACACCTTC.

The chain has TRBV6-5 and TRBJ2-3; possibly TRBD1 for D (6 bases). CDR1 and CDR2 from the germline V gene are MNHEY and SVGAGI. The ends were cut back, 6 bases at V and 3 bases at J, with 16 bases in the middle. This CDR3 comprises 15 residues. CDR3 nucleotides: TGTGCCAGCAGCCGTAACAGGGTCAGGACAGATACGCAGTATTTT. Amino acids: CASSRNRVRTDTQYF.

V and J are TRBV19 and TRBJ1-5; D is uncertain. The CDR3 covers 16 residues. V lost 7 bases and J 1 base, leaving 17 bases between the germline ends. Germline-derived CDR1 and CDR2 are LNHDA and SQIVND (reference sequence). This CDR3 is CASKERSPASNQPQHF. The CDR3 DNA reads TGTGCCAGTAAGGAGCGGTCCCCCGCCAGCAATCAGCCCCAGCATTTT. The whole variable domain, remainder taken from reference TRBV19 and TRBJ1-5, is DGGITQSPKYLFRKEGQNVTLSCEQNLNHDAMYWYRQDPGQGLRLIYYSQIVNDFQKGDIAEGYSVSREKKESFPLTVTSAQKNPTAFYLCASKERSPASNQPQHFGDGTRLSIL.

The CDR3 region has the DNA TGCGCCAGCAGCCAAACTAGCTTGCTTGAGCAGTTCTTC. Amino acid sequence: CASSQTSLLEQFF. The chain joins TRBV4-3 to TRBJ2-1; a weak D match, TRBD2 (6 bases). Germline-derived CDR1 and CDR2 are LGHNA and YSLEER. The CDR3 contains 13 residues. The V gene lost 2 bases and the J gene lost 9 bases, with 11 bases spanning the gap.

CDR3 loop: CAWNRDVYTGELFF. The CDR3 region has the DNA TGTGCCTGGAACAGGGACGTATACACCGGGGAGCTGTTTTTT. The V gene is TRBV30, the J gene TRBJ2-2; possibly TRBD1 for D (6 bases). Looked up from germline, CDR1 is GTSNPN and CDR2 is SVGIG (reference sequence). V lost 4 bases and J lost 3, with 12 bases in between. The CDR3 has 14 amino acids. Together with reference TRBV30 and TRBJ2-2, the CDR3 gives the full variable domain: SQTIHQWPATLVQPVGSPLSLECTVEGTSNPNLYWYRQAAGRGLQLLFYSVGIGQISSEVPQNLSASRPQDRQFILSSKKLLLSDSGFYLCAWNRDVYTGELFFGEGSRLTVL.

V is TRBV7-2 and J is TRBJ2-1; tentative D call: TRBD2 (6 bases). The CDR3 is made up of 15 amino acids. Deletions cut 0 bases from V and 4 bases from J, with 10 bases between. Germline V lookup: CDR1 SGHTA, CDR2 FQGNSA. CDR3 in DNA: TGTGCCAGCAGCTTAGCTAGCGGAGCTTACAATGAGCAGTTCTTC. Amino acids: CASSLASGAYNEQFF. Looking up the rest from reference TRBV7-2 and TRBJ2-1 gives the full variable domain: GAGVSQSPSNKVTEKGKDVELRCDPISGHTALYWYRQSLGQGLEFLIYFQGNSAPDKSGLPSDRFSAERTGGSVSTLTIQRTQQEDSAVYLCASSLASGAYNEQFFGPGTRLTVL.

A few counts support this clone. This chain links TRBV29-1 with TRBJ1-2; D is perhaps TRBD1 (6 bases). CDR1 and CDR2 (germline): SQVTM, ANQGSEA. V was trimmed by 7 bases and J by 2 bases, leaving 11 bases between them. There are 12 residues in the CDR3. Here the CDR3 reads CSAGARNYGYTF. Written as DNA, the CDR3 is TGCAGCGCAGGGGCCCGCAACTATGGCTACACCTTC.

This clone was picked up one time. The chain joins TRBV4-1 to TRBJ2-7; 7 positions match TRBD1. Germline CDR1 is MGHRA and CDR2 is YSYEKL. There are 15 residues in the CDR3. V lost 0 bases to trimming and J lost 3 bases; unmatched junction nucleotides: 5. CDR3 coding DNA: TGCGCCAGCAGCCAAGATCTGAGGGGGCGCTACGAGCAGTACTTC. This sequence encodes CASSQDLRGRYEQYF.

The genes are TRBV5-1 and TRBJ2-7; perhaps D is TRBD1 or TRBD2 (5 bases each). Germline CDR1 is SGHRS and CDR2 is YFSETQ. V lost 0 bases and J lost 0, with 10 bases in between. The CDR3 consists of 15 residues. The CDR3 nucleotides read TGCGCCAGCAGCTTGGCCACGGGGCCCTCCTACGAGCAGTACTTC. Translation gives CASSLATGPSYEQYF.

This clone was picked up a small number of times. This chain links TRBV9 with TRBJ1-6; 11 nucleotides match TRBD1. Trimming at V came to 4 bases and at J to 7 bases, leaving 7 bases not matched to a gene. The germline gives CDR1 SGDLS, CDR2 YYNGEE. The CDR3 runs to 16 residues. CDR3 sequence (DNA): TGTGCCAGCAGCACCCGGACAGGGGGCGTGAATTCACCCCTCCACTTT. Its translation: CASSTRTGGVNSPLHF.

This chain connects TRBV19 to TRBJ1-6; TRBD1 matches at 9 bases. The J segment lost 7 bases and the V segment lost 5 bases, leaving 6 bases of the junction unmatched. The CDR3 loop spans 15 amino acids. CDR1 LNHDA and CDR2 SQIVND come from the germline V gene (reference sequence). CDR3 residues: CASSVGQGNNSPLHF. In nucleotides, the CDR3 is TGTGCCAGTAGTGTTGGACAGGGGAACAATTCACCCCTCCACTTT.

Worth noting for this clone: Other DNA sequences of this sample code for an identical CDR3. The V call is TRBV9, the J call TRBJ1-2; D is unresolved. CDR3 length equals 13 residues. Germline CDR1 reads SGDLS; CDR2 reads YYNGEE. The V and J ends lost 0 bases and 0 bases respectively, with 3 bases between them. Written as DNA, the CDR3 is TGTGCCAGCAGCGTAGGATCTAACTATGGCTACACCTTC. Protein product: CASSVGSNYGYTF.

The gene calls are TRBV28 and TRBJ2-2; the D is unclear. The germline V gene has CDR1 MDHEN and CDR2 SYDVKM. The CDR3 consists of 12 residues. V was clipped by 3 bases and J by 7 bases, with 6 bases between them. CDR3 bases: TGTGCCAGCAGTTTTCCTGGCGGGGAGCTGTTTTTT. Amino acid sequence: CASSFPGGELFF.

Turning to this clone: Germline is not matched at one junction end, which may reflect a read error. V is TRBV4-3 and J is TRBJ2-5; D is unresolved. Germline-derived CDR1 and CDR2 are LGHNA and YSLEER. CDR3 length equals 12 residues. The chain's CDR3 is CASSQEKGSSHF. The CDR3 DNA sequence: TGCGCCAGCAGCCAAGAGAAGGGAAGTAGCCACTTC.

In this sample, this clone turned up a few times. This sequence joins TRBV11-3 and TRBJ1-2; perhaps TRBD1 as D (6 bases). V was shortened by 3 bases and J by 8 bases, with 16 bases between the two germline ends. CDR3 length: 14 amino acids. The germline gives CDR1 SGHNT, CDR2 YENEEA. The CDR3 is CASSFSGAGRGYTF. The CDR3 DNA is TGTGCCAGCAGCTTTTCAGGGGCGGGCCGAGGCTACACCTTC.

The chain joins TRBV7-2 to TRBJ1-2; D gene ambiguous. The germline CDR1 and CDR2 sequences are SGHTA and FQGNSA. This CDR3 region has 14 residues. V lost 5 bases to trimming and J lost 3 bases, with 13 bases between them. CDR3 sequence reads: CASSRSQIDYGYTF. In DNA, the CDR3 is TGTGCCAGCAGCCGATCGCAAATCGACTATGGCTACACCTTC.

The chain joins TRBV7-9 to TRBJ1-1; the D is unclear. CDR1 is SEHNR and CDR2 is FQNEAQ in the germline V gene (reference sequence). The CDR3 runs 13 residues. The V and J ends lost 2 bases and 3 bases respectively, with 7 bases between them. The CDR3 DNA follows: TGTGCCAGCAGCTTAATTCGCGACACTGAAGCTTTCTTT. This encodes CASSLIRDTEAFF.

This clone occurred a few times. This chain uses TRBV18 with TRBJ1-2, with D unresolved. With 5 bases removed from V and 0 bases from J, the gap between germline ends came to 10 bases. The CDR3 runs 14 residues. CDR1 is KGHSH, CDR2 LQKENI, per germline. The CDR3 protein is CASSATPSNYGYTF. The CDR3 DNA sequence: TGTGCCAGCTCAGCTACACCATCTAACTATGGCTACACCTTC. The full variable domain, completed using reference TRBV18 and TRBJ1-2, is NAGVMQNPRHLVRRRGQEARLRCSPMKGHSHVYWYRQLPEEGLKFMVYLQKENIIDESGMPKERFSAEFPKEGPSILRIQQVVRGDSAAYFCASSATPSNYGYTFGSGTRLTVV.

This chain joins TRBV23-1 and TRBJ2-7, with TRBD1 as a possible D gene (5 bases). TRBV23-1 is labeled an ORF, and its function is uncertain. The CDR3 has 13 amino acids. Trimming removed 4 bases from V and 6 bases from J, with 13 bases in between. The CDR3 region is CASSLTAGCEQYF. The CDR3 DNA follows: TGCGCCAGCAGTCTCACCGCAGGGTGCGAGCAGTACTTC.

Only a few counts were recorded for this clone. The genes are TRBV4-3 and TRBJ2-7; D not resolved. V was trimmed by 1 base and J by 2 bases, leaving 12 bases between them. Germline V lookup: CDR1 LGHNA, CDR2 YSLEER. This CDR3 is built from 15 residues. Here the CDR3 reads CASSQGVTLAYEQYF. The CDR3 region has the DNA TGCGCCAGCAGCCAAGGGGTGACCCTCGCCTACGAGCAGTACTTC.

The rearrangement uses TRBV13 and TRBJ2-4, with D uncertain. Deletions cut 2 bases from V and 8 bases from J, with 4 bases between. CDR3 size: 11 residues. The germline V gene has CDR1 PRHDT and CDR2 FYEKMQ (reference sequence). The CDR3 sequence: CASSLKYIQYF. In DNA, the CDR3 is TGTGCCAGCAGCTTAAAGTACATTCAGTACTTC.

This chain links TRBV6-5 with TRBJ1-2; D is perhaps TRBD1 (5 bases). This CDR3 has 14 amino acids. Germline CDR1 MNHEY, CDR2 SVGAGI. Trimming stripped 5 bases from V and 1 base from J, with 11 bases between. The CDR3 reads CASSPSDSNYGYTF. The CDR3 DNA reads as TGTGCCAGCAGTCCCTCCGACAGTAACTATGGCTACACCTTC.

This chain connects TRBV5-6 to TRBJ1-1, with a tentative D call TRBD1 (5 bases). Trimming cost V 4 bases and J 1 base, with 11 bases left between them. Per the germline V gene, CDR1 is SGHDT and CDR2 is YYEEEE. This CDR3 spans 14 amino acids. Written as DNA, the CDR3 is TGTGCCAGCAGCCCAGGACAACGGAACACTGAAGCTTTCTTT. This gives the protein CASSPGQRNTEAFF.

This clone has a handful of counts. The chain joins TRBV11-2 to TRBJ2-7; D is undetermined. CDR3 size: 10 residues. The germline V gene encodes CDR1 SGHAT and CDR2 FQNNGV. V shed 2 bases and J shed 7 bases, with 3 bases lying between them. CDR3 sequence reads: CASSLREQYF. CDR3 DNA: TGTGCCAGCAGCTTACGAGAGCAGTACTTC. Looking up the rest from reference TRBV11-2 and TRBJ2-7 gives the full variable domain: EAGVAQSPRYKIIEKRQSVAFWCNPISGHATLYWYQQILGQGPKLLIQFQNNGVVDDSQLPKDRFSAERLKGVDSTLKIQPAKLEDSAVYLCASSLREQYFGPGTRLTVT.

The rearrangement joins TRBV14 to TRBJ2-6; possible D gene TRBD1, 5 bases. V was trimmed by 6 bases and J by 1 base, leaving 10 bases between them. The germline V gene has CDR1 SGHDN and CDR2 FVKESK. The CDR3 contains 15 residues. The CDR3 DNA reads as TGTGCCAGCAGTCGACAGTTTTCTGGGGCCAACGTCCTGACTTTC. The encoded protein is CASSRQFSGANVLTF.

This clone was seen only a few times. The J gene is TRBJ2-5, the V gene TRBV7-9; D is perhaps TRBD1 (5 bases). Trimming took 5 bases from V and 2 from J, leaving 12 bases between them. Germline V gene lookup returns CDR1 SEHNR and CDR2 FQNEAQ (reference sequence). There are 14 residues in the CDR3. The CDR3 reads CASSRRQHQETQYF. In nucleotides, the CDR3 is TGTGCCAGCAGCCGACGACAGCATCAAGAGACCCAGTACTTC.

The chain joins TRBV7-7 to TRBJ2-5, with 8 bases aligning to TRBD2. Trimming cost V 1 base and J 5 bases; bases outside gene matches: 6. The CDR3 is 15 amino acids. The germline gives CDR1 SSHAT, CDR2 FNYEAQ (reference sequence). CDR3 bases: TGTGCCAGCAGCTTAGATGGCGGGGGGCTGGAGACCCAGTACTTC. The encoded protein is CASSLDGGGLETQYF.